This T cell receptor beta chain was captured by sequencing in a study of neurological immune-mediated disorders (dated by TCRdb to about 2019). As for the study more broadly: Using UMI-based sequencing, the study compared peripheral blood TCR-beta repertoires from patients with HTLV-I-associated myelopathy (HAM/TSP), patients with multiple sclerosis, and healthy controls. The 90 to 120 TCR-beta libraries covered PBMC samples along with longitudinal samples, technical triplicates, and paired sorted CD4+ and CD8+ T-cell subsets. The cohort comprised about 68 subjects: roughly 15 HAM/TSP patients, some 34 multiple sclerosis patients and about 20 healthy controls.

To synthesize cDNA, template-switch 5'RACE was performed with a primer carrying a 10-nucleotide random unique molecular identifier so that each TCR transcript was tagged. Every sequencing run yielded over 170 million TCR-beta sequences covering 15-18 subjects. The RNeasy kit was used to extract total RNA. The KAPA Real-time Library Amplification kit was used to amplify TCR-beta VDJ regions with primers targeting the TCR constant region and the 5'RACE anchor. Sample indexes and Illumina adaptors were added in a first PCR, and a second PCR then increased library yield. After Ampure bead purification, the roughly 650 bp TCR product was size-selected on a 2% E-gel SizeSelection system. Library quality was checked on a Bioanalyzer, concentration was measured with Qubit, and libraries were quantified with the Kapa Library Quantification kit before pooling. An Illumina HiSeq 2500 was used to sequence the libraries paired-end at 2 x 150 bp. To increase sequence diversity, 25-30% phiX was spiked into each library pool. The paper's data handling went like this. Quality-filtered reads were processed with the UMI-based MiGEC pipeline, and over 75% of raw TCR sequences were removed by the MiGEC pipeline during error correction. VDJ genes were aligned to IMGT germline references, and each clonotype was defined by a unique CDR3 amino acid sequence together with V-J genes. Clonal expansion, Shannon diversity and CDR3 relatedness (CalcPairwiseDistances, ClusterSamples) were evaluated with VDJtools, and phylogenetic trees were built with CLCbio workbench. Clones with at least 8 unique UMIs were defined as expanded, with this threshold being based on coefficient-of-variation modelling across technical triplicates. TCRdb reworked the public reads: Q25 trimming with fastp, MiXCR clone assembly, productive beta chains retained. Rows matching on CDR3 protein sequence are summarized as one entry with the most common DNA and genes. These V and J calls originate from TCRdb's pipeline instead of the authors' own analysis. This sample holds about 48,000 distinct CDR3 sequences; about a tenth were observed only once. The biggest ten clones account for around 21% of the sample.

From its cysteine to its phenylalanine, the CDR3 spans 16 amino acids. The retained sequence is limited to the CDR3, 48 bases, with the frame set at the first base. Relative to germline, V is missing 3 bases and J is missing 0 bases, with 6 bases of the junction outside any gene match. According to the germline V gene (reference sequence), CDR1 reads MNHEY and CDR2 reads SMNVEV. This clonotype was detected many times. Its antigen remains undetermined. The input lacks base qualities; no much larger clone sits a single base away. Unsorted PBMC libraries were generated from 2 million PBMCs stored in RNAlater at -80 °C until RNA extraction. Peripheral blood underwent Ficoll-Hypaque density gradient centrifugation to isolate PBMCs, which were then cryopreserved in liquid nitrogen. General conclusions and limits of the study: Across subjects, expanded clones never shared an identical CDR3 amino acid sequence, which suggests that the TCR-beta repertoires in every group were private. TCR clonal expansion was highest in HAM/TSP patients and lowest in MS patients, with MS patients falling below even healthy controls.

The origin of this receptor is a woman between 40 and 55 years old with HTLV-1-associated myelopathy (HAM/TSP). Source material: PBMCs. This sequence uses TRBV27 and TRBJ2-5; 8 junctional bases match TRBD2. CDR3 loop: CASSLEAGADQETQYF. The DNA sequence reads TGTGCCAGCAGTTTGGAAGCGGGGGCGGACCAAGAGACCCAGTACTTC.